What follows are 8 T cell receptor beta chains derived from one specimen sequenced in a study of cytomegalovirus exposure and HLA in healthy donors. PCR was performed using 60 Vbeta and 13 Jbeta primers. Only in-frame clones appear in the TCRdb table, and some are missing; sequencing was by immunoSEQ multiplex PCR. In all, the sample yields tens of thousands of clones. Sequenced material: PBMCs. These receptors were collected from a woman in her forties in good health and CMV-seropositive.

The rearrangement links TRBV7-9 to TRBJ1-1; a possible D gene is TRBD1 (5 bases). CDR3 length: 17 residues. Germline V gene sequence: CDR1 SEHNR, CDR2 FQNEAQ (reference sequence). V was trimmed by 5 bases and J by 3 bases, leaving 22 bases between them. This CDR3 reads CASSPTSGDSGDTEAFF. The DNA for the CDR3 is TGTGCCAGCAGCCCGACGTCGGGTGACAGCGGGGACACTGAAGCTTTCTTT.

This rearrangement joins TRBV7-6 to TRBJ2-1, with D possibly being TRBD2 (5 bases). The CDR3 is 12 amino acids. Germline assignment: CDR1 SGHVS and CDR2 FNYEAQ. The V end was cut by 4 bases, the J end by 7 bases, with 8 bases between. In DNA form, the CDR3 reads TGTGCCAGCAGCTCATGGAGGAATGAGCAGTTCTTC. As protein: CASSSWRNEQFF.

J is TRBJ1-2 and V is TRBV30, with 7 bases that match TRBD1. V shed 1 base and J 9 bases; nucleotides not matched to a gene: 8. The CDR3 has 13 residues. Germline V gene sequence: CDR1 GTSNPN, CDR2 SVGIG (reference sequence). This CDR3 reads CAWSGQDRRSYTF. CDR3 DNA sequence: TGTGCCTGGAGTGGACAGGACAGGAGGAGCTACACCTTC. The full variable domain, rest sourced from reference TRBV30 and TRBJ1-2, is SQTIHQWPATLVQPVGSPLSLECTVEGTSNPNLYWYRQAAGRGLQLLFYSVGIGQISSEVPQNLSASRPQDRQFILSSKKLLLSDSGFYLCAWSGQDRRSYTFGSGTRLTVV.

The rearrangement links TRBV7-2 to TRBJ1-5; 7 bases are shared with TRBD1. The CDR3 runs 17 residues. V lost 2 bases to trimming and J lost 7 bases; unmatched junction nucleotides: 14. The germline CDR1 and CDR2 sequences are SGHTA and FQGNSA. The DNA for the CDR3 is TGTGCCAGCAGCTTAAACCCAACGACAGGGTCTGGGCAGCCCCAGCATTTT. This gives the protein CASSLNPTTGSGQPQHF.

The chain couples TRBV6-1 to TRBJ2-1; perhaps TRBD2 as D (5 bases). Germline CDR1 and CDR2: MNHNS and SASEGT. The CDR3 has 14 amino acids. V dropped 7 bases and J dropped 7 bases, with 17 bases sitting between them. The CDR3 here is CASTPNLEGNEQFF. The DNA for the CDR3 is TGTGCCAGCACCCCAAATCTTGAGGGAAATGAGCAGTTCTTC.

V usage is TRBV2 and J usage is TRBJ2-2, with 11 positions matching TRBD2. From germline, CDR1 is SNHLY and CDR2 FYNNEI. The CDR3 loop spans 19 amino acids. V shed 5 bases and J 5 bases; nucleotides not matched to a gene: 16. CDR3 in amino acids: CASSLRLAGSGQNTGELFF. CDR3 nucleotides: TGTGCCAGCAGTCTTCGACTAGCGGGATCCGGGCAGAATACCGGGGAGCTGTTTTTT.

Points on this clone: At one end the junction does not follow the germline gene, possibly because of a read error. The genes are TRBV15 and TRBJ2-7; D might be TRBD1 (6 bases). The CDR3 contains 15 residues. Per the germline V gene, CDR1 is LNHNV and CDR2 is YYDKDF (reference sequence). The CDR3 loop reads CATGRVFRQGYKQYF. In nucleotides, the CDR3 is TGTGCCACCGGCAGGGTATTTCGGCAGGGGTACAAGCAGTACTTC.

CDR3 DNA: TGCGCCAGCAGCCAAGCCGGGACAGGGTCTGAAAAACTGTTTTTT. Encoded protein: CASSQAGTGSEKLFF. The V call is TRBV4-3, the J call TRBJ1-4; 9 positions match TRBD1. Germline CDR1 LGHNA, CDR2 YSLEER. The CDR3 length is 15 residues. J lost 7 bases, V lost 1 base, and 4 bases had no gene match.